This T cell receptor beta chain came from a study of T cell responses to AZD1222 COVID-19 vaccine. Germline-derived CDR1 and CDR2 are MGHRA and YSYEKL. Trimming took 5 bases from V and 5 from J; bases not matched to a gene: 14. The CDR3 has 17 amino acids. Produced via immunoSEQ multiplex PCR; TCRdb's table is partial and in-frame only. Found here are some 100,000 clones, roughly 89% of them singletons; the top ten hold approximately 3%. The TCR sequence derives from an adult in good health. This sequence joins TRBV4-1 and TRBJ2-3, with 9 nucleotides matching TRBD2. Sequenced material: peripheral blood, taken on day 0 of AZD1222 vaccination. CDR3 coding DNA: TGCGCCAGCAGCTCCCAGCGGGGGGCCCGGCAACGAGATACGCAGTATTTT. This translates into CASSSQRGARQRDTQYF.